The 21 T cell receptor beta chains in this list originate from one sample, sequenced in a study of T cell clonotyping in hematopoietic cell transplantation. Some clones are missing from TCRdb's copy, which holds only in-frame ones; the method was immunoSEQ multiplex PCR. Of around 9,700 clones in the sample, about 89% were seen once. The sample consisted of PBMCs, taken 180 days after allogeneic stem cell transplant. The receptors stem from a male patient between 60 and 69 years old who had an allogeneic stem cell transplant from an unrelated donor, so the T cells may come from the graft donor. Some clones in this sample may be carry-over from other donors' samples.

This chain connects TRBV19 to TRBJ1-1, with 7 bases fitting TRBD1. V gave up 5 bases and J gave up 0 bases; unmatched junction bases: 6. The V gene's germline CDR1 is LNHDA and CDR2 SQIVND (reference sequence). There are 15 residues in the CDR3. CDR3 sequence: CASSGGQTMNTEAFF. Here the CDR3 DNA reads TGTGCCAGTAGTGGGGGACAGACAATGAACACTGAAGCTTTCTTT.

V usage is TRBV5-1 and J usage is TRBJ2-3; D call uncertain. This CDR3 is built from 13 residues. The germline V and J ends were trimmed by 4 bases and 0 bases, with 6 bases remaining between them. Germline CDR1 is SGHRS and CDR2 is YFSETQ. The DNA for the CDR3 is TGCGCCAGCAGCCCATGGAGCACAGATACGCAGTATTTT. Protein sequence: CASSPWSTDTQYF.

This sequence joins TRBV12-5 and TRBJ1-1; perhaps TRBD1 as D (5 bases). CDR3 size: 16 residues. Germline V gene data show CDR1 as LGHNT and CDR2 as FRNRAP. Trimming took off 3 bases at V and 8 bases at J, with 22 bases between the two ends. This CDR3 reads CASGLGTGNQRREAFF. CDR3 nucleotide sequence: TGTGCTAGTGGTTTAGGGACCGGGAACCAGAGAAGGGAAGCTTTCTTT.

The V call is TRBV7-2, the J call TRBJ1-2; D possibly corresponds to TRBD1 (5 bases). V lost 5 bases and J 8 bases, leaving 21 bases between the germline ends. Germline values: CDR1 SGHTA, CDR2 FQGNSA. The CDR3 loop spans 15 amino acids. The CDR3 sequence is CASSQSPGRVEGYTF. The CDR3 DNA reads TGTGCCAGCAGCCAATCACCGGGCAGGGTTGAAGGCTACACCTTC.

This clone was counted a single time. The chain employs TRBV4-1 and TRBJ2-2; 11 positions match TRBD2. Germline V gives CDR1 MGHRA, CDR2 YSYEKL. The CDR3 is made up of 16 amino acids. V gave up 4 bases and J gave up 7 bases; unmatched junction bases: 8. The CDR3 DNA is TGCGCCAGCAGCCCTGGACTAGCGGGTCCTCGCGGGGAGCTGTTTTTT. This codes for CASSPGLAGPRGELFF.

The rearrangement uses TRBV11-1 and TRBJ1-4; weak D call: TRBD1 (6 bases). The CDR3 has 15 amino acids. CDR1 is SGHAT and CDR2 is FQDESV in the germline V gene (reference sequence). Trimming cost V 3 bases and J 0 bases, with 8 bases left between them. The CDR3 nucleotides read TGTGCCAGCAGCTTGGACAGTGCAACTAATGAAAAACTGTTTTTT. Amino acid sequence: CASSLDSATNEKLFF.

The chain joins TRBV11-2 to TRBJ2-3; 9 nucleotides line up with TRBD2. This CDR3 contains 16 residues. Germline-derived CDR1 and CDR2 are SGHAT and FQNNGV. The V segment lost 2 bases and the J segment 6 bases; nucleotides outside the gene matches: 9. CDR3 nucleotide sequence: TGTGCCAGCAGCTTACACAGCGGGGGGCCGGGCGATACGCAGTATTTT. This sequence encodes CASSLHSGGPGDTQYF.

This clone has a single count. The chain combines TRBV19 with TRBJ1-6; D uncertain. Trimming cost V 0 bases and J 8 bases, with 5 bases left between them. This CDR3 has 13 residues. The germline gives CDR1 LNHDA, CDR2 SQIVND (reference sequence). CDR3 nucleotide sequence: TGTGCCAGTAGTATAGATCCTGATTCACCCCTCCACTTT. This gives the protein CASSIDPDSPLHF.

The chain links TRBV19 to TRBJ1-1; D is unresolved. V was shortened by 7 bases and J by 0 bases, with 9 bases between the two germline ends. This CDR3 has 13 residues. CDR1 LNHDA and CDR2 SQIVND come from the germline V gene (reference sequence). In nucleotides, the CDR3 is TGTGCCAGTAAGGGTCCGGTGAACACTGAAGCTTTCTTT. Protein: CASKGPVNTEAFF.

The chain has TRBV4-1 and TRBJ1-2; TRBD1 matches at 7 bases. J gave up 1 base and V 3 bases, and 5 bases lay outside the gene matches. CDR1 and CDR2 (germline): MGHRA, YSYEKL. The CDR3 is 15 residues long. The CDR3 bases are TGCGCCAGCAGCCAGGATGGGACAGTTAACTATGGCTACACCTTC. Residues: CASSQDGTVNYGYTF.

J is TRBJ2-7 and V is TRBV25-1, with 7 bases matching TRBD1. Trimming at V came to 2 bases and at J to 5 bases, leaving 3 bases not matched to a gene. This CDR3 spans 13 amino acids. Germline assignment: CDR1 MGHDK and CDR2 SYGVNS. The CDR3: CASSEQGDDEQYF. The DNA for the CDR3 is TGTGCCAGCAGTGAACAGGGGGATGACGAGCAGTACTTC.

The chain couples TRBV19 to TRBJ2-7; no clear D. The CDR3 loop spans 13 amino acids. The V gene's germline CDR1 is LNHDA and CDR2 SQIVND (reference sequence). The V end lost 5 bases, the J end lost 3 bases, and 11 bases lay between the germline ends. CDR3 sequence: CASSPTLGYEQYF. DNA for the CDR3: TGTGCCAGTAGTCCCACGTTGGGCTACGAGCAGTACTTC.

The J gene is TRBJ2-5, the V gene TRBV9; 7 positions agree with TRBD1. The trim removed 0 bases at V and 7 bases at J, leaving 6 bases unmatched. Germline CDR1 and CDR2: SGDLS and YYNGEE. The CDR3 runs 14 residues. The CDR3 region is CASSVGTGPGTQYF. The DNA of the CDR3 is TGTGCCAGCAGCGTAGGGACAGGCCCGGGGACCCAGTACTTC.

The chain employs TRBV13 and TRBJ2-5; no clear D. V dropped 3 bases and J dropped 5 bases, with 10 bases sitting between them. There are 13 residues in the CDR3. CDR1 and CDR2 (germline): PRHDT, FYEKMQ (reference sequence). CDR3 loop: CASSFRIRETQYF. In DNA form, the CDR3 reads TGTGCCAGCAGCTTTCGGATAAGGGAGACCCAGTACTTC.

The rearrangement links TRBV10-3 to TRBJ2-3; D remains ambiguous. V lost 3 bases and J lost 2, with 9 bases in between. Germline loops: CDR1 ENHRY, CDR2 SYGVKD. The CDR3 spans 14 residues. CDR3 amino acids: CAISDRGFTDTQYF. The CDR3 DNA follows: TGTGCCATCAGTGACCGAGGCTTCACAGATACGCAGTATTTT.

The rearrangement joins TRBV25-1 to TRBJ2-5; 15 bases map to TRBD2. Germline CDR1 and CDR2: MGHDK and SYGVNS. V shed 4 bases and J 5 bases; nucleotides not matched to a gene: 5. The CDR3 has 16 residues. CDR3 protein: CASSGWTSGGAETQYF. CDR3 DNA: TGTGCCAGCAGTGGTTGGACTAGCGGGGGGGCCGAGACCCAGTACTTC. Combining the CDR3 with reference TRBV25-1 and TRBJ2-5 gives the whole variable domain EADIYQTPRYLVIGTGKKITLECSQTMGHDKMYWYQQDPGMELHLIHYSYGVNSTEKGDLSSESTVSRIRTEHFPLTLESARPSHTSQYLCASSGWTSGGAETQYFGPGTRLLVL.

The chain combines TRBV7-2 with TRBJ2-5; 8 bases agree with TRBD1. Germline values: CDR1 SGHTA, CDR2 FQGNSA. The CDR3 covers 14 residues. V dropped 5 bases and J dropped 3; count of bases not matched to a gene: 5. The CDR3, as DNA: TGTGCCAGCAGCACGGGACAGGTCGAAGAGACCCAGTACTTC. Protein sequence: CASSTGQVEETQYF.

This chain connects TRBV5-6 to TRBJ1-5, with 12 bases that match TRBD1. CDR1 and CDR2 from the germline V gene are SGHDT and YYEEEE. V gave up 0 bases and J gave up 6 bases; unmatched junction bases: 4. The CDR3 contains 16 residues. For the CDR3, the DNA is TGTGCCAGCAGCTTGGCCGGGACAGGGGGCCTTCAGCCCCAGCATTTT. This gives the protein CASSLAGTGGLQPQHF.

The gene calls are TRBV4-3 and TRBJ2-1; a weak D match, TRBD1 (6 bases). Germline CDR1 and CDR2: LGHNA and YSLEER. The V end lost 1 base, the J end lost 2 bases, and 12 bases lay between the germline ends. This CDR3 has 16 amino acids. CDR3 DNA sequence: TGCGCCAGCAGCCAAGGTCGCCCAGGGGCCTACAATGAGCAGTTCTTC. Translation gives CASSQGRPGAYNEQFF.

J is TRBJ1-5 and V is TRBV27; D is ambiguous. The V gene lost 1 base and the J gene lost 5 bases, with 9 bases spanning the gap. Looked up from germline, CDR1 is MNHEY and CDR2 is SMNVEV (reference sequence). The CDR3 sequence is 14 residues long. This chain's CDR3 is CASSLYGEYQPQHF. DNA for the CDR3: TGTGCCAGCAGTTTATATGGGGAGTATCAGCCCCAGCATTTT.

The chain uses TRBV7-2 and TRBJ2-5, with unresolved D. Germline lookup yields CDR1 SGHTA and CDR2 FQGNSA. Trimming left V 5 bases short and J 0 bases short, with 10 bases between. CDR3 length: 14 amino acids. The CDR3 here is CASSRPGHQETQYF. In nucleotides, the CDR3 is TGTGCCAGCAGCCGGCCGGGCCACCAAGAGACCCAGTACTTC. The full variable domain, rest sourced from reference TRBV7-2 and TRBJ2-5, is GAGVSQSPSNKVTEKGKDVELRCDPISGHTALYWYRQSLGQGLEFLIYFQGNSAPDKSGLPSDRFSAERTGGSVSTLTIQRTQQEDSAVYLCASSRPGHQETQYFGPGTRLLVL.